These 21 T cell receptor beta chains share one sample of origin, sequenced in a study of blood T cell repertoires in COVID-19. Assay: immunoSEQ multiplex PCR; the TCRdb copy retains only in-frame clones and omits some. The table shows about 200,000 clones, with around 90% occurring only once. Sequencing was done on a sample of PBMCs or T cells enriched from blood (not recorded which). The receptor set was obtained from a woman aged 25 to 45 who had recovered from COVID-19.

Regarding this clone: An end of the junction does not agree with germline; a read error may underlie this. The V call is TRBV7-9, the J call TRBJ2-7; TRBD2 matches 10 bases. There are 15 residues in the CDR3. Germline CDR1 SEHNR, CDR2 FQNEAQ (reference sequence). CDR3 amino acids: CASSLAGESSYEQYF. DNA of the CDR3: TGTGCCAGCAGCCTAGCGGGAGAGTCATCATACGAGCAGTACTTC.

The chain combines TRBV7-2 with TRBJ1-5; D not resolved. Germline V gene lookup returns CDR1 SGHTA and CDR2 FQGNSA. This CDR3 contains 13 residues. Trimming took 2 bases from V and 2 from J, leaving 4 bases between them. Here the CDR3 reads CASSLSGNQPQHF. In nucleotides, the CDR3 is TGTGCCAGCAGCTTATCTGGCAATCAGCCCCAGCATTTT.

The rearrangement links TRBV4-1 to TRBJ1-5, with D possibly TRBD1 on 5 matching bases. V lost 1 base, J lost 6 bases, and 13 bases lay in between. Germline V gives CDR1 MGHRA, CDR2 YSYEKL. CDR3 length equals 15 residues. CDR3 DNA sequence: TGCGCCAGCAGCCAAGGGCAGGGAAAGGGTCAGCCCCAGCATTTT. This sequence encodes CASSQGQGKGQPQHF.

This clone appeared a single time. This chain uses TRBV18 with TRBJ1-2; the match to TRBD1 covers 7 bases. V lost 4 bases, J lost 8 bases, and 7 bases stayed unmatched. CDR1 and CDR2 (germline): KGHSH, LQKENI. The CDR3 extends over 13 amino acids. CDR3 in amino acids: CASSLRQGEGYTF. Written as DNA, the CDR3 is TGTGCCAGCTCACTAAGACAGGGAGAGGGCTACACCTTC.

The J gene is TRBJ1-1, the V gene TRBV19, with D tentatively TRBD1 (5 bases). The CDR3 contains 15 residues. Trimming took off 6 bases at V and 4 bases at J, with 18 bases between the two ends. Germline V gene sequence: CDR1 LNHDA, CDR2 SQIVND (reference sequence). The CDR3 DNA is TGTGCCAGTAGGGAAAGGGGAATTGAAGGCACTGAAGCTTTCTTT. This gives the protein CASRERGIEGTEAFF.

V usage is TRBV5-1 and J usage is TRBJ1-6; TRBD1 is a possible D gene (6 bases). Germline loops: CDR1 SGHRS, CDR2 YFSETQ. V shed 4 bases and J shed 0 bases, with 17 bases lying between them. The CDR3 runs 18 residues. The CDR3 DNA is TGCGCCAGCAGCCCGCAGGCAGGGGTTCGCTCCTATAATTCACCCCTCCACTTT. Translated, it gives CASSPQAGVRSYNSPLHF.

J is TRBJ2-3 and V is TRBV5-4; 11 bases fit TRBD2. Trimming cost V 4 bases and J 6 bases; bases outside gene matches: 13. The CDR3 spans 17 residues. Looked up from germline, CDR1 is SGHNT and CDR2 is YYREEE (reference sequence). The CDR3 DNA is TGTGCCAGCAGCCTGTTGAAACTAGCGGGAGTTTCGGATACGCAGTATTTT. It translates to CASSLLKLAGVSDTQYF.

This clone appeared once. The chain has TRBV19 and TRBJ1-1; D is perhaps TRBD1 (5 bases). The CDR3 is 13 residues long. In germline, CDR1 is LNHDA, CDR2 SQIVND (reference sequence). Trimming shortened V by 10 bases and J by 4 bases, and 16 bases separated the two germline ends. The CDR3 nucleotides are TGTGCCACCATTCAGGGTAGGTCCACTGAAGCTTTCTTT. It is translated as CATIQGRSTEAFF.

DNA for the CDR3: TGTGCCAGTAGTACTCAACAGGGGTCTAACTATGGCTACACCTTC. This codes for CASSTQQGSNYGYTF. The V gene is TRBV19, the J gene TRBJ1-2, with TRBD1 identical over 7 bases. The ends lost 4 bases at V and 0 bases at J; junction bases unmatched: 5. The CDR3 consists of 15 residues. Germline V CDR1 and CDR2: LNHDA, SQIVND (reference sequence).

This clone was seen a handful of times. The chain uses TRBV9 and TRBJ2-1; 7 bases agree with TRBD1. The CDR3 consists of 16 residues. Trimming took 4 bases from V and 3 from J; bases not matched to a gene: 10. CDR1 SGDLS and CDR2 YYNGEE come from the germline V gene. The CDR3 coding sequence is TGTGCCAGCAGCCCTCATCCGAGGGGGCTCTACAATGAGCAGTTCTTC. Its translation: CASSPHPRGLYNEQFF.

V and J are TRBV7-3 and TRBJ2-2; TRBD2 matches 11 bases. Trimming cost V 5 bases and J 5 bases; bases outside gene matches: 7. Germline values: CDR1 SGHTA, CDR2 FQGTGA. There are 16 residues in the CDR3. CDR3 amino acids: CASSLLAGGATGELFF. The CDR3 DNA is TGTGCCAGCAGCCTCCTAGCGGGAGGAGCTACCGGGGAGCTGTTTTTT.

This clone has just one count. The chain combines TRBV7-3 with TRBJ1-1; D remains unclear. The germline CDR1 and CDR2 sequences are SGHTA and FQGTGA. The ends were cut back, 2 bases at V and 5 bases at J, with 18 bases in the middle. The CDR3 is made up of 16 amino acids. The CDR3 is CASSLEGVVGGTEAFF. The CDR3 DNA follows: TGTGCCAGCAGCTTAGAGGGAGTCGTGGGAGGAACTGAAGCTTTCTTT.

The rearrangement joins TRBV6-6 to TRBJ1-2; 8 bases match TRBD1. Losses at the gene ends were 0 bases for V and 6 bases for J; bases not matched to a gene: 3. The CDR3 runs to 14 residues. Germline CDR1 reads MNHNY; CDR2 reads SVGAGI (reference sequence). DNA for the CDR3: TGTGCCAGCAGTTACTCTGCAGGGGGCGATGGCTACACCTTC. This sequence encodes CASSYSAGGDGYTF.

This CDR3 is CASSYQGNYGYTF. CDR3 nucleotides: TGTGCCAGCAGTTACCAGGGGAACTATGGCTACACCTTC. The chain couples TRBV6-5 to TRBJ1-2; a weak D match, TRBD1 (6 bases). V was clipped by 2 bases and J by 2 bases, with 6 bases between them. Germline CDR1 and CDR2: MNHEY and SVGAGI. This CDR3 is 13 amino acids long.

DNA of the CDR3: TGTGCCACCAGCATGATAATGGCTGAAAAACTGTTTTTT. Its translation: CATSMIMAEKLFF. The J gene is TRBJ1-4, the V gene TRBV15, with unresolved D. Germline V gene sequence: CDR1 LNHNV, CDR2 YYDKDF (reference sequence). V lost 4 bases and J lost 7, with 10 bases in between. The length of the CDR3 is 13 residues. Full variable domain (outside the CDR3, taken from reference TRBV15 and TRBJ1-4): DAMVIQNPRYQVTQFGKPVTLSCSQTLNHNVMYWYQQKSSQAPKLLFHYYDKDFNNEADTPDNFQSRRPNTSFCFLDIRSPGLGDTAMYLCATSMIMAEKLFFGSGTQLSVL.

The J gene is TRBJ2-1, the V gene TRBV7-6; 15 positions match TRBD2. CDR1 SGHVS and CDR2 FNYEAQ come from the germline V gene. The CDR3 is 16 residues long. V dropped 1 base and J dropped 10; count of bases not matched to a gene: 5. The CDR3 DNA sequence: TGTGCCAGCAGCTTAGTAGGGACTAGCGGGAGGAGCGAGCAGTTCTTC. It yields the protein CASSLVGTSGRSEQFF.

The gene calls are TRBV19 and TRBJ1-5; possible D gene TRBD1, 5 bases. V gave up 4 bases and J gave up 11 bases, with 24 bases separating them. CDR3 length: 16 amino acids. From germline, CDR1 is LNHDA and CDR2 SQIVND (reference sequence). The CDR3 reads CASSTIGPSLSGAQHF. For the CDR3, the DNA is TGTGCCAGTAGTACAATAGGGCCCTCCTTATCGGGGGCCCAGCATTTT.

Regarding this clone: One junction end disagrees with the germline gene, perhaps due to a read error. The chain carries TRBV7-2 and TRBJ2-1, with D maybe TRBD2 (7 bases). This CDR3 comprises 17 residues. In germline, CDR1 is SGHTA, CDR2 FQGNSA. CDR3 nucleotide sequence: TGTGCCAGCAGCCCCTGGGTTGAGGGGGAGGGCTACGATGAGCAGTTCTTC. Translating gives CASSPWVEGEGYDEQFF. The whole variable domain, filled in from reference TRBV7-2 and TRBJ2-1, reads GAGVSQSPSNKVTEKGKDVELRCDPISGHTALYWYRQSLGQGLEFLIYFQGNSAPDKSGLPSDRFSAERTGGSVSTLTIQRTQQEDSAVYLCASSPWVEGEGYDEQFFGPGTRLTVL.

V and J are TRBV24-1 and TRBJ1-5; the D gene is possibly TRBD1 (5 bases). Trimming took 4 bases from V and 0 from J, leaving 21 bases between them. Germline CDR1 KGHDR, CDR2 SFDVKD. The CDR3 is 19 amino acids. Here the CDR3 DNA reads TGTGCCACCAGTGACCCGACAGCTTATCCAACGTATAGCAATCAGCCCCAGCATTTT. This sequence encodes CATSDPTAYPTYSNQPQHF.

The chain has TRBV7-2 and TRBJ2-5, with TRBD2 identical over 13 bases. V trimming: 5 bases; J trimming: 5 bases; junction bases outside the gene matches: 14. The CDR3 has 18 amino acids. CDR1 is SGHTA and CDR2 is FQGNSA in the germline V gene. The DNA of the CDR3 is TGTGCCAGCAGCGCAAGAGGACTAGCGGGGGCCACGGCGGAGACCCAGTACTTC. It translates to CASSARGLAGATAETQYF.

The chain links TRBV30 to TRBJ2-5, with 8 bases identical to TRBD2. Trimming at V came to 5 bases and at J to 4 bases, leaving 6 bases not matched to a gene. Germline loops: CDR1 GTSNPN, CDR2 SVGIG (reference sequence). This CDR3 spans 13 amino acids. CDR3 coding DNA: TGTGCCTGGGAGGGACTAGTGGGAGAGACCCAGTACTTC. Protein sequence: CAWEGLVGETQYF.